The rows below give T cell receptor beta chains drawn from one sample of a study of CD8 T cells in ankylosing spondylitis. In TCRdb, the 5' RACE reads were re-called with MiXCR into one record per CDR3 protein. The sample has 250,000 or so distinct CDR3 sequences; about 24% are singletons. Sequenced input: blood, either unsorted or a sorted T cell fraction (not recorded which). Source of these receptors: a male donor with ankylosing spondylitis or in good health (not recorded which). The CDR3 runs from the conserved cysteine through the conserved F or W. Each record gives: J gene, D gene, V gene, clone size, CDR3 protein, CDR3 DNA. D genes are given only for firm matches. The size entry is marked missing in some rows and otherwise reads once, few, many or a size class.

TRBJ2-1,.,TRBV10-3,few,CAISDGSKGTYNEQFF,TGTGCCATCAGCGACGGATCCAAGGGGACCTACAATGAGCAGTTCTTC
TRBJ2-5,.,TRBV11-1,many,CASSPDRTETQYF,TGTGCCAGCAGTCCAGACAGGACAGAGACCCAGTACTTC
TRBJ2-1,TRBD2,TRBV7-2,few,CASSLASGGHEQFF,TGTGCCAGCAGCTTAGCCTCGGGGGGGCATGAGCAGTTCTTC
TRBJ2-2,TRBD2,TRBV20-1,.,CSASSGGTRAGELFF,TGCAGTGCTAGTTCGGGGGGGACGAGGGCCGGGGAGCTGTTTTTT
TRBJ2-7,TRBD2,TRBV18,.,CASSPLGLASEQYF,TGTGCCAGCTCACCACTGGGACTAGCATCCGAGCAGTACTTC
TRBJ1-2,.,TRBV12-3/TRBV12-4,.,CASTPSGVNYGYTF,TGTGCCAGCACCCCAAGCGGGGTAAACTATGGCTACACCTTC
TRBJ2-3,TRBD2,TRBV20-1,few,CSARDNEAGGLDTQYF,TGCAGTGCTAGAGATAACGAAGCGGGGGGGTTGGATACGCAGTATTTT
TRBJ2-4,.,TRBV29-1,.,CSVEVQGYENIQYF,TGCAGCGTTGAAGTTCAGGGGTACGAAAACATTCAGTACTTC
TRBJ2-1,TRBD1,TRBV20-1,many,CRWDRGYNEQFF,TGCAGGTGGGACAGGGGATACAATGAGCAGTTCTTC
TRBJ2-5,TRBD1,TRBV13,.,CASTQGAAGGRETQYF,TGTGCCAGCACCCAAGGAGCGGCAGGGGGCAGAGAGACCCAGTACTTC
TRBJ2-7,TRBD1,TRBV12-3/TRBV12-4,few,CASSFWDRVYEQYF,TGTGCCAGCAGTTTTTGGGACAGGGTTTACGAGCAGTACTTC
TRBJ2-1,TRBD2,TRBV7-2,few,CASSLVTSGAYEQFF,TGTGCCAGCAGCTTAGTGACTAGCGGGGCCTATGAGCAGTTCTTC
TRBJ2-7,.,TRBV20-1,few,CSARVDSSSYEQYF,TGCAGTGCTAGAGTAGACAGCTCCTCCTACGAGCAGTACTTC
TRBJ1-6,TRBD1,TRBV7-9,.,CAGDRGTSPLHF,TGTGCCGGGGACAGGGGGACTTCACCCCTCCACTTT
TRBJ2-1,TRBD1,TRBV10-2,few,CASSQDRGGEQFF,TGCGCCAGCAGTCAGGACAGGGGGGGTGAGCAGTTCTTC
TRBJ2-3,.,TRBV5-5,.,CASSFIPDTQYF,TGTGCCAGCAGCTTCATTCCAGATACGCAGTATTTT
TRBJ2-7,TRBD1,TRBV6-1,many,CASSRGDRDHEQYF,TGTGCCAGCAGCCGGGGGGACAGGGACCACGAGCAGTACTTC
TRBJ2-5,.,TRBV20-1,.,CSASPNGETQYF,TGCAGTGCTAGCCCCAACGGGGAGACCCAGTACTTC
TRBJ1-6,.,TRBV9,many,CASSVGSPNYNSPLHF,TGTGCCAGCAGCGTTGGATCGCCCAACTATAATTCACCCCTCCACTTT
TRBJ1-1,.,TRBV5-1,many,CASSLAADTEAFF,TGCGCCAGCAGCTTGGCTGCCGACACTGAAGCTTTCTTT
TRBJ2-2,.,TRBV2,.,CASSDWSSPGELFF,TGTGCCAGCAGTGATTGGTCTAGCCCCGGGGAGCTGTTTTTT
TRBJ1-6,TRBD1,TRBV6-5,many,CASSYLSRGKSAPLHF,TGTGCCAGCAGTTACTTAAGCAGGGGGAAATCTGCACCCCTCCACTTT
TRBJ2-2,.,TRBV6-5,many,CASGLPAGELFF,TGTGCCAGCGGGCTCCCTGCCGGGGAGCTGTTTTTT
TRBJ2-3,.,TRBV20-1,few,CSASRDGGITDTQYF,TGCAGTGCCTCCAGGGACGGTGGAATCACAGATACGCAGTATTTT
TRBJ2-7,.,TRBV20-1,many,CSARPGYSYEQYF,TGCAGTGCTAGGCCAGGGTATTCCTACGAGCAGTACTTC
TRBJ2-1,TRBD2,TRBV7-8,.,CASSSGRLAGGNEQFF,TGTGCCAGCAGCTCCGGAAGACTAGCGGGGGGAAATGAGCAGTTCTTC
TRBJ2-3,.,TRBV20-1,many,CSAIPGGPDTQYF,TGCAGTGCTATCCCGGGGGGCCCCGATACGCAGTATTTT
TRBJ2-7,.,TRBV20-1,.,CSVPQGGYEQYF,TGCAGTGTTCCGCAGGGGGGCTACGAGCAGTACTTC
TRBJ1-1,.,TRBV12-3/TRBV12-4,few,CASSRPTGNTEAFF,TGTGCCAGCAGTCGCCCGACGGGGAACACTGAAGCTTTCTTT
TRBJ2-3,.,TRBV12-3/TRBV12-4,many,CASVWILTDTQYF,TGTGCCAGCGTTTGGATTCTCACAGATACGCAGTATTTT
TRBJ1-2,TRBD1,TRBV2,.,CASSEARQGAYGYTF,TGTGCCAGCAGTGAAGCGCGTCAGGGGGCGTATGGCTACACCTTC
TRBJ2-1,.,TRBV24-1,.,CATSDPVRGTSYNEQFF,TGTGCCACCAGTGATCCTGTACGGGGGACTTCCTACAATGAGCAGTTCTTC
TRBJ2-1,TRBD2,TRBV20-1,few,CSAARTSGGAGQFF,TGCAGTGCGGCCCGGACTAGCGGGGGGGCCGGGCAGTTCTTC
TRBJ1-2,TRBD1,TRBV11-2,many,CASSVRRTGDYGYTF,TGTGCCAGCAGCGTTAGGCGGACAGGGGATTATGGCTACACCTTC
TRBJ2-5,TRBD2,TRBV6-5,many,CASSYSTSGVETQYF,TGTGCCAGCAGTTACTCGACTAGCGGGGTTGAGACCCAGTACTTC
TRBJ2-2,.,TRBV12-3/TRBV12-4,.,CASSFDGELFF,TGTGCCAGCAGTTTTGACGGGGAGCTGTTTTTT
TRBJ2-5,TRBD2,TRBV12-3/TRBV12-4,.,CASRYTGTSGGHPQYF,TGTGCCAGCAGATACACCGGGACTAGCGGCGGGCATCCCCAGTACTTC
TRBJ2-7,.,TRBV30,.,CAWSVRGTVSSYEQYF,TGTGCCTGGAGTGTACGCGGGACAGTATCTTCCTACGAGCAGTACTTC
TRBJ2-3,.,TRBV10-3,few,CAISESGGAGDTQYF,TGTGCCATCAGTGAGTCCGGAGGGGCGGGAGATACGCAGTATTTT
TRBJ2-1,TRBD2,TRBV29-1,few,CSVKRGTSGGNEQFF,TGCAGCGTTAAAAGGGGGACTAGCGGGGGGAATGAGCAGTTCTTC
TRBJ2-7,TRBD2,TRBV20-1,.,CSAPRLAGDDEQYF,TGCAGTGCTCCCCGACTAGCGGGGGACGACGAGCAGTACTTC
TRBJ1-4,.,TRBV6-5,.,CASSFGGTNEKLFF,TGTGCCAGCAGTTTCGGGGGAACTAATGAAAAACTGTTTTTT
TRBJ1-5,.,TRBV20-1,.,CSATDSNQPQHF,TGCAGTGCGACTGATAGCAATCAGCCCCAGCATTTT
TRBJ2-4,.,TRBV28,few,CASSFWHQGDIQYF,TGTGCCAGCAGTTTTTGGCACCAAGGGGACATTCAGTACTTC
TRBJ2-1,.,TRBV5-8,few,CASSLVGQDSNEQFF,TGTGCCAGCAGCTTGGTTGGACAAGATTCCAATGAGCAGTTCTTC